These 2 T cell receptor beta chains came from one sample sequenced in a study of Ad26.COV2.S vaccination and SARS-CoV-2 variants. This table comes from immunoSEQ multiplex PCR, and its TCRdb copy is limited to in-frame clones, with some not included. Of 510,000 or so clones listed, around nine tenths are singletons. Treatment meaning: roughly 18 received Ad26.COV2.S at low or high dose, single or two shots; about five received placebo; per-sample allocation not given. Sampling was performed 63 days after the first vaccine or placebo injection. The input for sequencing was peripheral blood, taken in a trial of Ad26.COV2.S vaccine versus placebo. These receptors came from a person aged 18-60 years who received the Ad26.COV2.S COVID-19 vaccine or a placebo.

This chain links TRBV7-9 with TRBJ1-4; tentatively, D is TRBD1 (6 bases). The germline CDR1 and CDR2 sequences are SEHNR and FQNEAQ (reference sequence). The ends were cut back, 5 bases at V and 4 bases at J, with 14 bases in the middle. CDR3 length equals 15 residues. The CDR3 DNA reads as TGTGCCAGCAGCCCACCGGGACATAGTAATGAAAAACTGTTTTTT. Its translation: CASSPPGHSNEKLFF.

The V gene is TRBV2, the J gene TRBJ2-1; D remains ambiguous. CDR3 size: 14 residues. Trimming stripped 1 base from V and 7 bases from J, with 11 bases between. Germline V gives CDR1 SNHLY, CDR2 FYNNEI. The CDR3 bases are TGTGCCAGCAGTGAAGGCTACCCCGGGAATGAGCAGTTCTTC. Its protein product is CASSEGYPGNEQFF.